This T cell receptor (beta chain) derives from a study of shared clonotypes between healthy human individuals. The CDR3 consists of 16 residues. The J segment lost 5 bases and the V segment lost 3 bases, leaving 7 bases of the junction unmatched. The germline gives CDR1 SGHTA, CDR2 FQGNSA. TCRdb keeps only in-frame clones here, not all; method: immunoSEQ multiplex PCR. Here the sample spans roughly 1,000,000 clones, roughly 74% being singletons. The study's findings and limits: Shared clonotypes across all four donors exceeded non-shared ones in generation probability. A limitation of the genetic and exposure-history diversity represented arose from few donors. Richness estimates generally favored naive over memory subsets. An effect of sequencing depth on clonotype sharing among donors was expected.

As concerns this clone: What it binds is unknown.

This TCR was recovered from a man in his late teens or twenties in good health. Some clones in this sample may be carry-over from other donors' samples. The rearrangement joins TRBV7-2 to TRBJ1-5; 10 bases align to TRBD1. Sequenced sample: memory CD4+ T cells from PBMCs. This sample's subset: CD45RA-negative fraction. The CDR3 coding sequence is TGTGCCAGCAGCTTTCGGGTCGGACAGGGGGATCAGCCCCAGCATTTT. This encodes CASSFRVGQGDQPQHF.